This T cell receptor (beta chain) came from a study of cytomegalovirus exposure and HLA in healthy donors. Points from the study as a whole: TCR beta chain V- and J-gene trimming was linked, in a later analysis, to a missense variant in DCLRE1C. TCR beta V segments were, for the most part, productive about 90% or about 30% of the time in an earlier analysis. Differences between HLA loci emerged in a later analysis of TCR association rates, with DRB1 most and HLA-C fewest. Among the sequence variants, a highly shared cluster was likely an artifact of sequencing.

This clone occurred once. Its antigen is unidentified. Primers: 60 Vbeta forward and 13 Jbeta reverse. Data came from immunoSEQ multiplex PCR; TCRdb stores just in-frame clones and leaves some out. The sample has hundreds of thousands of clones, around 73% seen once; the top ten hold less than 4.5%. The germline CDR1 and CDR2 sequences are KGHSH and LQKENI. Losses at the gene ends were 3 bases for V and 0 bases for J; bases not matched to a gene: 12. This CDR3 comprises 18 residues. The chain combines TRBV18 with TRBJ2-5; TRBD2 matches at 8 bases. This sequence originates from a male donor in good health and CMV-seronegative. Sequenced: PBMCs. CDR3 nucleotides: TGTGCCAGCTCACCCGAGGGGTGGGCTAGCGGGTACCAAGAGACCCAGTACTTC. It is translated as CASSPEGWASGYQETQYF.